These 28 T cell receptor beta chains originate from one sample sequenced in a study of identical twins. TCRdb re-called the 5' RACE reads with MiXCR, one entry per CDR3 protein. The table has about 470,000 distinct CDR3 sequences, 20% to 25% seen once. These data were likewise used in another study, on T cells expressing NK-cell markers.

The sample consisted of CD4+ T cells sorted from blood. These receptor sequences come from a woman aged 18-29 years in good health.

The gene calls are TRBV9 and TRBJ2-1; no definite D call. Germline V gives CDR1 SGDLS, CDR2 YYNGEE. The CDR3 contains 15 residues. The germline V and J ends were trimmed by 0 bases and 2 bases, with 9 bases remaining between them. The DNA for the CDR3 is TGTGCCAGCAGCGTAGAGGAGCGAGCCTACAATGAGCAGTTCTTC. It yields the protein CASSVEERAYNEQFF. Using reference TRBV9 and TRBJ2-1 for the parts outside the CDR3, the full variable domain is DSGVTQTPKHLITATGQRVTLRCSPRSGDLSVYWYQQSLDQGLQFLIQYYNGEERAKGNILERFSAQQFPDLHSELNLSSLELGDSALYFCASSVEERAYNEQFFGPGTRLTVL.

This clonotype was seen a few times. The V and J genes are TRBV5-6 and TRBJ1-2; D unclear. V gave up 3 bases and J gave up 3 bases, with 9 bases separating them. The CDR3 is made up of 13 amino acids. CDR1 and CDR2 from the germline V gene are SGHDT and YYEEEE. For the CDR3, the DNA is TGTGCCAGCAGCTCAAGACACCACTATGGCTACACCTTC. Protein product: CASSSRHHYGYTF.

The chain combines TRBV10-3 with TRBJ2-1; 8 positions agree with TRBD2. CDR1 ENHRY and CDR2 SYGVKD come from the germline V gene. The length of the CDR3 is 19 residues. Trimming removed 6 bases from V and 3 bases from J; junction bases left unmatched: 19. The CDR3 DNA sequence: TGTGCCATCAGCGAGAGGAGCGGGGGAGCCCCCTCCTACTACAATGAGCAGTTCTTC. Protein: CAISERSGGAPSYYNEQFF.

This clonotype was picked up a small number of times. The J gene is TRBJ2-4, the V gene TRBV11-3; D is possibly TRBD1 (5 bases). Trimming left V 5 bases short and J 7 bases short, with 15 bases between. The CDR3 covers 14 residues. The germline V gene encodes CDR1 SGHNT and CDR2 YENEEA. The CDR3 nucleotides read TGTGCCAGCAGCCTTGGGGCGATGTACAACATTCAGTACTTC. Protein product: CASSLGAMYNIQYF.

The table lists this clonotype with a few counts. The V and J genes are TRBV5-4 and TRBJ2-7; 11 bases align to TRBD2. CDR3 length: 15 amino acids. Germline V lookup: CDR1 SGHNT, CDR2 YYREEE (reference sequence). Unmatched junction bases numbered 8, after V lost 5 bases and J lost 4 bases. The CDR3 here is CASRLTSGNYYEQYF. CDR3 DNA: TGTGCCAGCAGGCTGACTAGCGGGAATTATTACGAGCAGTACTTC.

This clonotype was counted only a few times. The chain uses TRBV28 and TRBJ2-7; 9 nucleotides line up with TRBD1. This CDR3 has 16 amino acids. CDR1 and CDR2 (germline): MDHEN, SYDVKM. Germline trimming cut 2 bases from V and 2 bases from J; bases unmatched to any gene: 7. DNA of the CDR3: TGTGCCAGCAGTTTAGCCTTGGGACAGGGACCCTACGAGCAGTACTTC. It translates to CASSLALGQGPYEQYF.

This clonotype has only a few counts. The V gene is TRBV5-1, the J gene TRBJ2-3; 7 bases line up with TRBD2. Germline values: CDR1 SGHRS, CDR2 YFSETQ. J lost 4 bases, V lost 1 base, and 6 bases had no gene match. The CDR3 spans 15 residues. CDR3 in amino acids: CASSLRGRGADTQYF. CDR3 DNA sequence: TGCGCCAGCAGCTTGCGGGGACGGGGGGCAGATACGCAGTATTTT.

About this clonotype: One end of the junction fails to match germline, which may point to a read error. The chain's CDR3 is CSARVGQGENIQYF. CDR3 bases: TGCAGTGCCAGAGTGGGACAGGGGGAAAACATTCAGTACTTC. The chain combines TRBV20-1 with TRBJ2-4; 11 bases fit TRBD1. The CDR3 contains 14 residues. The germline CDR1 and CDR2 sequences are DFQATT and SNEGSKA (reference sequence).

The chain couples TRBV27 to TRBJ2-1, with D possibly matching TRBD2 (5 bases). The V gene lost 4 bases and the J gene lost 12 bases, with 16 bases spanning the gap. The CDR3 length is 13 residues. The germline V gene encodes CDR1 MNHEY and CDR2 SMNVEV (reference sequence). DNA for the CDR3: TGTGCCAGCAGTTCCAGACTACCCAGTGGGCAGTTCTTC. Its protein product is CASSSRLPSGQFF.

This clonotype was seen a few times. V is TRBV7-9 and J is TRBJ1-1, with D tentatively TRBD1 (5 bases). The CDR3 length is 14 residues. From germline, CDR1 is SEHNR and CDR2 FQNEAQ (reference sequence). The V and J ends lost 8 bases and 2 bases respectively, with 15 bases between them. CDR3 in DNA: TGTGCCAGCCTAAGCAGGGCGGGTAACACTGAAGCTTTCTTT. It is translated as CASLSRAGNTEAFF. Together with reference TRBV7-9 and TRBJ1-1, the CDR3 gives the full variable domain: DTGVSQNPRHKITKRGQNVTFRCDPISEHNRLYWYRQTLGQGPEFLTYFQNEAQLEKSRLLSDRFSAERPKGSFSTLEIQRTEQGDSAMYLCASLSRAGNTEAFFGQGTRLTVV.

This clonotype was observed a few times. The chain joins TRBV5-1 to TRBJ2-2; unclear D gene. Germline assignment: CDR1 SGHRS and CDR2 YFSETQ. The V end lost 0 bases, the J end lost 2 bases, and 8 bases lay between the germline ends. This CDR3 region has 15 residues. CDR3 loop: CASSLDTANTGELFF. In DNA, the CDR3 is TGCGCCAGCAGCTTGGACACCGCTAACACCGGGGAGCTGTTTTTT.

This rearrangement joins TRBV20-1 to TRBJ1-6; TRBD1 might be the D (6 bases). Germline loops: CDR1 DFQATT, CDR2 SNEGSKA (reference sequence). This CDR3 contains 15 residues. The V gene lost 0 bases and the J gene lost 5 bases, with 11 bases spanning the gap. CDR3 in amino acids: CSARDQGIDNSPLHF. The CDR3, as DNA: TGCAGTGCTAGAGACCAGGGGATAGATAATTCACCCCTCCACTTT.

The chain carries TRBV11-2 and TRBJ2-1; 11 nucleotides align to TRBD2. Germline assignment: CDR1 SGHAT and CDR2 FQNNGV. The CDR3 extends over 16 amino acids. The V segment lost 6 bases and the J segment 8 bases; nucleotides outside the gene matches: 12. This chain's CDR3 is CASSFRLAGILDEQFF. Here the CDR3 DNA reads TGTGCCAGCAGTTTTCGACTAGCGGGAATTTTAGATGAGCAGTTCTTC.

In its sample, this clonotype was seen a few times. This chain uses TRBV5-6 with TRBJ1-5, with D maybe TRBD1 (5 bases). V lost 2 bases, J lost 7 bases, and 13 bases lay in between. CDR3 length: 14 residues. Germline values: CDR1 SGHDT, CDR2 YYEEEE. CDR3 in amino acids: CASSFGREGQPQHF. The CDR3 region has the DNA TGTGCCAGCAGCTTCGGCAGGGAGGGACAGCCCCAGCATTTT.

This clonotype turned up a few times. The J gene is TRBJ2-6, the V gene TRBV10-3; unclear D gene. Germline lookup yields CDR1 ENHRY and CDR2 SYGVKD. There are 14 residues in the CDR3. Between the trimmed V and J ends, which lost 10 bases and 0 bases, there was a span of 10 bases. The CDR3 is CATGEHSGANVLTF. For the CDR3, the DNA is TGTGCCACCGGTGAACACTCTGGGGCCAACGTCCTGACTTTC.

V usage is TRBV7-2 and J usage is TRBJ2-7; D ambiguous. The V and J ends lost 1 base and 6 bases respectively, with 13 bases between them. The CDR3 totals 14 residues. CDR1 is SGHTA, CDR2 FQGNSA, per germline. The CDR3 here is CASSLGGSWGEQYF. The DNA of the CDR3 is TGTGCCAGCAGCTTAGGGGGAAGTTGGGGCGAGCAGTACTTC.

Only a few counts were recorded for this clonotype. The J gene is TRBJ2-5, the V gene TRBV6-1, with D perhaps TRBD2 (5 bases). CDR3 length: 14 residues. Trimming stripped 3 bases from V and 2 bases from J, with 10 bases between. Germline V gives CDR1 MNHNS, CDR2 SASEGT. CDR3 loop: CASSEIGLQETQYF. CDR3 nucleotides: TGTGCCAGCAGTGAGATTGGACTTCAAGAGACCCAGTACTTC.

The chain uses TRBV7-8 and TRBJ2-3; TRBD2 matches at 10 bases. The CDR3 runs to 15 residues. Losses at the gene ends were 2 bases for V and 3 bases for J; bases not matched to a gene: 2. Germline V gene data show CDR1 as SGHVS and CDR2 as FQNEAQ. Here the CDR3 reads CASSLRSGRTDTQYF. The CDR3 bases are TGTGCCAGCAGCTTACGTAGCGGGAGGACAGATACGCAGTATTTT.

Only a few counts were recorded for this clonotype. This rearrangement joins TRBV20-1 to TRBJ2-5, with TRBD2 matching 12 bases. V trimming: 6 bases; J trimming: 1 base; junction bases outside the gene matches: 3. The CDR3 extends over 14 amino acids. The germline V gene encodes CDR1 DFQATT and CDR2 SNEGSKA (reference sequence). The CDR3 loop is CSALAGGIQETQYF. The CDR3 DNA reads TGCAGTGCCCTAGCGGGGGGGATCCAAGAGACCCAGTACTTC.

J is TRBJ1-4 and V is TRBV7-2; 7 bases line up with TRBD1. CDR3 size: 13 residues. The germline gives CDR1 SGHTA, CDR2 FQGNSA. The trim removed 11 bases at V and 10 bases at J, leaving 13 bases unmatched. The CDR3 DNA reads TGTGCCGTAGACAGGGACGATGTGGGAAAACTGTTTTTT. Translated, it gives CAVDRDDVGKLFF. Full variable domain (missing parts from reference TRBV7-2 and TRBJ1-4): GAGVSQSPSNKVTEKGKDVELRCDPISGHTALYWYRQSLGQGLEFLIYFQGNSAPDKSGLPSDRFSAERTGGSVSTLTIQRTQQEDSAVYLCAVDRDDVGKLFFGSGTQLSVL.

The CDR3 DNA reads TGTGCCAGCGCCTCGGGCAGGAATCAGCCCCAGCATTTT. This codes for CASASGRNQPQHF. The chain carries TRBV18 and TRBJ1-5; D is unclear. Germline V gives CDR1 KGHSH, CDR2 LQKENI. CDR3 length: 13 amino acids. Trimming cost V 8 bases and J 4 bases, with 12 bases left between them.

The rearrangement uses TRBV6-5 and TRBJ2-7, with TRBD1 matching 10 bases. Germline V CDR1 and CDR2: MNHEY, SVGAGI. This CDR3 contains 16 residues. V lost 2 bases, J lost 2 bases, and 6 bases stayed unmatched. As DNA, the CDR3 is TGTGCCAGCAGTTACGGACCCGGGACAGGGGCCTACGAGCAGTACTTC. As protein: CASSYGPGTGAYEQYF.

This sequence joins TRBV30 and TRBJ1-2; 8 nucleotides agree with TRBD1. The CDR3 totals 13 residues. J gave up 5 bases and V 3 bases, and 5 bases lay outside the gene matches. Germline CDR1 and CDR2: GTSNPN and SVGIG (reference sequence). In DNA, the CDR3 is TGTGCCTGGAGGGCTACAGGGGGGTATGGCTACACCTTC. Protein sequence: CAWRATGGYGYTF.

This sequence joins TRBV20-1 and TRBJ2-7; 7 nucleotides line up with TRBD2. Looked up from germline, CDR1 is DFQATT and CDR2 is SNEGSKA (reference sequence). J was trimmed by 3 bases and V by 0 bases; bases with no gene match: 5. This CDR3 contains 14 residues. CDR3 loop: CSARDGGRSYEQYF. The CDR3 DNA reads as TGCAGTGCTAGAGATGGCGGGAGAAGCTACGAGCAGTACTTC.

This clonotype has a handful of counts. This chain connects TRBV7-2 to TRBJ2-1, with TRBD2 matching 9 bases. V was pared by 5 bases and J by 4 bases, with 6 bases of the junction left unmatched. This CDR3 is 15 amino acids long. Per germline, CDR1 SGHTA and CDR2 FQGNSA. Written as DNA, the CDR3 is TGTGCCAGCAGCCCCCAAGCGGGGGGTTACAATGAGCAGTTCTTC. Protein sequence: CASSPQAGGYNEQFF.

The chain links TRBV5-6 to TRBJ2-3; no reliable D call. The CDR3 spans 13 residues. The V gene lost 5 bases and the J gene lost 5 bases, with 12 bases spanning the gap. Germline values: CDR1 SGHDT, CDR2 YYEEEE. CDR3 bases: TGTGCCAGCAGTCGCCCTAGTAGAGATACGCAGTATTTT. Its translation: CASSRPSRDTQYF.

This clonotype was seen a handful of times. CDR3 sequence: CASSPTRDEQYF. DNA of the CDR3: TGTGCCAGCAGCCCCACCAGAGACGAGCAGTACTTC. The chain uses TRBV11-3 and TRBJ2-7; D remains unclear. In germline, CDR1 is SGHNT, CDR2 YENEEA. The CDR3 covers 12 residues. Trimming removed 5 bases from V and 5 bases from J, with 10 bases in between.

In DNA form, the CDR3 reads TGTGCCAGCAGATCGAGGAGCCAATATAGCAATCAGCCCCAGCATTTT. Amino acids: CASRSRSQYSNQPQHF. The chain combines TRBV6-2 or TRBV6-3 with TRBJ1-5; D gene ambiguous. CDR3 size: 16 residues. V gave up 6 bases and J gave up 0 bases, with 15 bases separating them. CDR1 is MNHEY, CDR2 SVGEGT, per germline.